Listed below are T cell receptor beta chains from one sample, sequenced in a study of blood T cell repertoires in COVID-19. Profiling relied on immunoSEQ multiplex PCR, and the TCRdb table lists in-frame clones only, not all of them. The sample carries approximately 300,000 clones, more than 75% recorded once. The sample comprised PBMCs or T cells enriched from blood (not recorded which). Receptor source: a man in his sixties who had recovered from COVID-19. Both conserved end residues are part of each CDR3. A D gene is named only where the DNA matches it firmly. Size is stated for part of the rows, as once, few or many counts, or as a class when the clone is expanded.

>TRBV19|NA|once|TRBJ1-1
CASSIWGTMNTEAFF
TGTGCCAGTAGTATTTGGGGCACCATGAACACTGAAGCTTTCTTT
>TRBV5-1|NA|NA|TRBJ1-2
CASSLAGESGYGYTF
TGCGCCAGCAGCTTGGCGGGGGAGAGTGGCTATGGCTACACCTTC
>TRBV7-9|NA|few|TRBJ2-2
CASTPRGYTGELFF
TGTGCCAGCACCCCAAGGGGATACACCGGGGAGCTGTTTTTT
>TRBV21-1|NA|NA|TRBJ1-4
CAREGGYEKLFF
TGTGCCAGGGAGGGCGGGTATGAAAAACTGTTTTTT
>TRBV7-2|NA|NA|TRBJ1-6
CASSLGGGGTNSPLHF
TGTGCCAGCAGCTTAGGCGGCGGTGGAACTAATTCACCCCTCCACTTT
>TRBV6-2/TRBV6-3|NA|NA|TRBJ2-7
CASSLGSSYYEQYF
TGTGCCAGCAGTCTAGGCAGTTCATACTACGAGCAGTACTTC
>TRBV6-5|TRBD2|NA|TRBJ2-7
CASRTLAGVRYEQYF
TGTGCCAGCAGAACTTTAGCGGGAGTTAGGTACGAGCAGTACTTC
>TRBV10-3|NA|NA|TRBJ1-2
CAISENTGTYGYTF
TGTGCCATCAGTGAGAATACAGGGACCTATGGCTACACCTTC
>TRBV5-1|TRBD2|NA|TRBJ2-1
CASSYRTSSYNEQFF
TGCGCCAGCAGCTATAGGACTAGCTCCTACAATGAGCAGTTCTTC
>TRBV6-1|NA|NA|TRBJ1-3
CASSDRMLGGLGNTIYF
TGTGCCAGCAGTGATCGAATGCTGGGGGGGCTCGGAAACACCATATATTTT
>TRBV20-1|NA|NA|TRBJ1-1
CSASKDADTEAFF
TGCAGTGCTAGTAAGGATGCGGACACTGAAGCTTTCTTT
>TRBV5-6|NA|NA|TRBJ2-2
CASSLLATKTGELFF
TGTGCCAGCAGCTTGCTTGCGACAAAGACCGGGGAGCTGTTTTTT
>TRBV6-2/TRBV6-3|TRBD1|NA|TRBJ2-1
CASSLPTGYNEQFF
TGTGCCAGCAGTTTACCGACAGGGTACAATGAGCAGTTCTTC
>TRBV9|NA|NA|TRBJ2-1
CASSLFGGDYNEQFF
TGTGCCAGCAGCCTATTCGGAGGGGATTACAATGAGCAGTTCTTC